Described below is a single TCR beta chain sequence and its context. The target antigen is unknown. This sample stems from a study of Graves' ophthalmopathy and Graves' hyperthyroidism. Study results and limitations: Sensitivity reached roughly 90% and specificity about 81% for a 13-signature model separating ophthalmopathy from stable hyperthyroidism.

The study amplified TCR beta CDR3 regions using RNA transcripts. A first-round RT-PCR used HTBI primers, followed by a second-round multiplex PCR. TCRdb re-called the multiplex PCR reads with MiXCR, one entry per CDR3 protein. The table lists approximately 460,000 distinct CDR3 sequences, 13% to 15% of them singletons. Where ophthalmopathy was present, donors had moderate-to-severe activity, CAS ≥3, NOSPECS ≥4 and duration under 3 months. This CDR3 spans 14 amino acids. V gave up 5 bases and J gave up 6 bases, with 14 bases separating them. The sequence was obtained from a woman aged 25 to 39 with Graves' ophthalmopathy. Sequencing was done on a sample of blood. This sequence joins TRBV12-3 or TRBV12-4 and TRBJ1-5; possible D gene TRBD1, 6 bases. The CDR3 coding sequence is TGTGCCAGCAGTCCGGCCCGAGGGGGTCAGCCCCAGCATTTT. Its translation is CASSPARGGQPQHF.